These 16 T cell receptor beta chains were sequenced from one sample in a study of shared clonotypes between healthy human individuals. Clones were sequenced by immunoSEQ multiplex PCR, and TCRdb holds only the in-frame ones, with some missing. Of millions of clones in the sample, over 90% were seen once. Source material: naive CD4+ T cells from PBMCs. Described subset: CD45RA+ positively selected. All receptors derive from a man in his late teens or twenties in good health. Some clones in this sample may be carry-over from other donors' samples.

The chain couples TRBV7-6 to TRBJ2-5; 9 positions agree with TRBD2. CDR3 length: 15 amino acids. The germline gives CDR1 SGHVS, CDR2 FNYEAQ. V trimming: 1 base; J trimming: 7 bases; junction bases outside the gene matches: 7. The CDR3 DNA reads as TGTGCCAGCAGCTTAGGTCTAGCGGGGTTGGGGACCCAGTACTTC. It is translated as CASSLGLAGLGTQYF.

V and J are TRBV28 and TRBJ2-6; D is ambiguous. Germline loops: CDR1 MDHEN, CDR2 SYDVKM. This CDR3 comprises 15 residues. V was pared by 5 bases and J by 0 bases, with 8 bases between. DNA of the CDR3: TGTGCCAGCAGTCTACAGAGCTCTGGGGCCAACGTCCTGACTTTC. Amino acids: CASSLQSSGANVLTF.

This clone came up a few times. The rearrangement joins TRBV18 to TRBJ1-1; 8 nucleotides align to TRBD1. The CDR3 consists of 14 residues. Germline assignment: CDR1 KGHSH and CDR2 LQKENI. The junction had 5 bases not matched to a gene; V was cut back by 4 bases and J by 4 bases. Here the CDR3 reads CASSQDRVSTEAFF. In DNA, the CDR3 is TGTGCCAGCTCACAGGACAGGGTGAGCACTGAAGCTTTCTTT.

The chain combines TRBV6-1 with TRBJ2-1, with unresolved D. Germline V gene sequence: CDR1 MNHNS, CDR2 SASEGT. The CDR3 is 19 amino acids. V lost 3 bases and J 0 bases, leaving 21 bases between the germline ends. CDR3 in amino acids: CASSEAATLLIGSYNEQFF. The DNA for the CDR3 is TGTGCCAGCAGTGAGGCGGCTACACTTTTGATAGGCTCCTACAATGAGCAGTTCTTC.

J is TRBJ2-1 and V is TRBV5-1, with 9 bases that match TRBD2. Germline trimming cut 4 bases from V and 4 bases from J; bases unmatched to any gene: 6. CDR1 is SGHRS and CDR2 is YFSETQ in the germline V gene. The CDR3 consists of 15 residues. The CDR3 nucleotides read TGCGCCAGCAGCGATGGACTAGCGCATTACAATGAGCAGTTCTTC. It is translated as CASSDGLAHYNEQFF.

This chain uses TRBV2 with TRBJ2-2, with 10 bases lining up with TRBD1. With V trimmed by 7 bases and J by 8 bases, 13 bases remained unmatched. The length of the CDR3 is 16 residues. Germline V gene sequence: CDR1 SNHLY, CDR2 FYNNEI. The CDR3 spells CASIAPGTGVMGELFF. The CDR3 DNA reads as TGTGCCAGCATCGCCCCCGGGACAGGGGTAATGGGGGAGCTGTTTTTT.

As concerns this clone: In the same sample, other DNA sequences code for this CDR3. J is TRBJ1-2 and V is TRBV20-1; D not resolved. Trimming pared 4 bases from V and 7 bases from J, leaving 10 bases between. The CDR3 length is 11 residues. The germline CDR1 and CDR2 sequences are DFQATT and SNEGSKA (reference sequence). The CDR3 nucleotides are TGCAGTGCTAATCCCCCCAGTGGCTACACCTTC. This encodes CSANPPSGYTF.

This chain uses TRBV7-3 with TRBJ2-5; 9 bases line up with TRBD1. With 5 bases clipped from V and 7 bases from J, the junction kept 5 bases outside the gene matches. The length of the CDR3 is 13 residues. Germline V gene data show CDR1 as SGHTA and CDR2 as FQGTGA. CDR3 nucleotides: TGTGCCAGCAGCCCCCTGGACAGGGGGACCCAGTACTTC. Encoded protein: CASSPLDRGTQYF.

This CDR3 reads CASSPDEGREGRETQYF. The CDR3 bases are TGTGCCAGCAGCCCAGACGAGGGGCGGGAGGGCCGGGAGACCCAGTACTTC. V gene TRBV9 combines with J gene TRBJ2-5; TRBD2 aligns across 9 bases. The CDR3 length is 17 residues. Germline CDR1 SGDLS, CDR2 YYNGEE. The trim removed 4 bases at V and 5 bases at J, leaving 15 bases unmatched. Full variable domain (remainder filled in from reference TRBV9 and TRBJ2-5): DSGVTQTPKHLITATGQRVTLRCSPRSGDLSVYWYQQSLDQGLQFLIQYYNGEERAKGNILERFSAQQFPDLHSELNLSSLELGDSALYFCASSPDEGREGRETQYFGPGTRLLVL.

The CDR3 DNA is TGTGCCTGCGGACCCGGGACTAGCGGATACAATGAGCAGTTCTTC. Translating gives CACGPGTSGYNEQFF. The chain employs TRBV19 and TRBJ2-1, with 11 bases that match TRBD2. CDR1 and CDR2 (germline): LNHDA, SQIVND (reference sequence). This CDR3 is built from 15 residues. The junction had 10 bases not matched to a gene; V was cut back by 11 bases and J by 4 bases.

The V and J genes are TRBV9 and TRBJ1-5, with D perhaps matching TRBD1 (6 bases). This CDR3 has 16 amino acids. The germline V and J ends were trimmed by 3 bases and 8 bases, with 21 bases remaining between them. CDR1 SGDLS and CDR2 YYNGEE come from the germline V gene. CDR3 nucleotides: TGTGCCAGCAGCGAAGGAAGAAGGGGGAGGATCAAGCCCCAGCATTTT. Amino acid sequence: CASSEGRRGRIKPQHF.

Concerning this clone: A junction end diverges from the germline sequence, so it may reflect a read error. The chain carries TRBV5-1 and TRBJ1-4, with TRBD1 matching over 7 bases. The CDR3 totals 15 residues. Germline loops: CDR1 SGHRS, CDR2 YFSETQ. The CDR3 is CASSLDPSSGTALNF. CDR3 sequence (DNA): TGCGCCAGCAGCTTGGACCCCTCCTCCGGGACAGCTCTAAATTTT.

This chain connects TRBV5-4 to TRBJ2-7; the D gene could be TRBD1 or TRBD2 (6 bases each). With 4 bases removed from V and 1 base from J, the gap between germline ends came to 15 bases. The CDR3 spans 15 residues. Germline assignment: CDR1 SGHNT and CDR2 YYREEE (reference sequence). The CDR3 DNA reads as TGTGCCAGCAGCAGTGGGGGGACATCATCCTACGAGCAGTACTTC. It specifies CASSSGGTSSYEQYF. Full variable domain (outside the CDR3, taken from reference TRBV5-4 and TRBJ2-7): ETGVTQSPTHLIKTRGQQVTLRCSSQSGHNTVSWYQQALGQGPQFIFQYYREEENGRGNFPPRFSGLQFPNYSSELNVNALELDDSALYLCASSSGGTSSYEQYFGPGTRLTVT.

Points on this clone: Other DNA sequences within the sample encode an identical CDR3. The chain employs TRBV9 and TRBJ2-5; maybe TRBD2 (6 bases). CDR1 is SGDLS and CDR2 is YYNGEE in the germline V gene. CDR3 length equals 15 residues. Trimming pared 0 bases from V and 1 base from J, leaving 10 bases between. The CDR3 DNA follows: TGTGCCAGCAGCGTAGTGGGTAGCGGCCAAGAGACCCAGTACTTC. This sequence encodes CASSVVGSGQETQYF.

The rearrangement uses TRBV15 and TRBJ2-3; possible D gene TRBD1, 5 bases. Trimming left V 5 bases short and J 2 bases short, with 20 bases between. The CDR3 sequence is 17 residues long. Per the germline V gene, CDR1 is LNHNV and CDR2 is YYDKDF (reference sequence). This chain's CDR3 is CATSVVSRTTNTDTQYF. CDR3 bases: TGTGCCACCAGCGTTGTGTCTCGGACAACAAACACAGATACGCAGTATTTT.

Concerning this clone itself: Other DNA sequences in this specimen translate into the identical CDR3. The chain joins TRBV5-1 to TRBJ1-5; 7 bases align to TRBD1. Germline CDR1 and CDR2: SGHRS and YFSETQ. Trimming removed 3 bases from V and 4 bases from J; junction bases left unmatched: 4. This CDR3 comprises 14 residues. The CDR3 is CASSYGTENQPQHF. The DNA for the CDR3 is TGCGCCAGCAGCTACGGGACAGAAAATCAGCCCCAGCATTTT.